This TCR beta chain originates from a study of radiotherapy plus CTLA-4 blockade in lung cancer. Overall study context: Overall, around 18% of patients showed an objective response, while approximately 28% attained disease control. Findings of the study overall: In blood, TCR clones derived from the tumor expanded after radiotherapy plus ipilimumab. Strongest reported response predictors: early blood clone changes and post-radiation interferon-beta.

This clone was seen a handful of times. Its antigen is unidentified. Libraries were prepared by immunoSEQ multiplex PCR; TCRdb keeps only in-frame clonotypes and omits some of them. The sample shows approximately 28,000 clones, less than 85% of them seen only once. Trimming took 0 bases from V and 4 from J, leaving 12 bases between them. CDR1 SEHNR and CDR2 FQNEAQ come from the germline V gene (reference sequence). This CDR3 spans 15 amino acids. The sequencing here drew on peripheral blood, taken from a patient treated with radiotherapy plus ipilimumab. The V call is TRBV7-9, the J call TRBJ1-2; no clear D. The TCR comes from a human donor with non-small cell lung cancer who had stable disease on radiotherapy plus ipilimumab. The CDR3 nucleotides are TGTGCCAGCAGCTTAGCAGGGCCCCGATCCTATGGCTACACCTTC. It codes for CASSLAGPRSYGYTF. The entire variable domain, with the rest obtained from reference TRBV7-9 and TRBJ1-2, is as follows: DTGVSQNPRHKITKRGQNVTFRCDPISEHNRLYWYRQTLGQGPEFLTYFQNEAQLEKSRLLSDRFSAERPKGSFSTLEIQRTEQGDSAMYLCASSLAGPRSYGYTFGSGTRLTVV.